This TCR beta chain was recovered during a study of OX40 agonist ivuxolimab in advanced cancers. Using immunoSEQ multiplex PCR, the repertoire was profiled, and TCRdb retains in-frame clones only, with some absent. This sample has about 7,000 clones, with more than 70% found just once. Germline CDR1 is SGHNT and CDR2 is YENEEA. The CDR3 is 17 residues long. The V end lost 1 base, the J end lost 3 bases, and 15 bases lay between the germline ends. The gene calls are TRBV11-3 and TRBJ2-2, with D perhaps TRBD2 (6 bases). Sequencing used CD4+ or CD8+ T cells sorted from blood, obtained in a trial of the OX40 agonist ivuxolimab. The TCR originated in an adult with an advanced solid tumor such as melanoma, head and neck, liver or kidney cancer. This CDR3 reads CASSLGRGGLHTGELFF. CDR3 bases: TGTGCCAGCAGCTTAGGTCGCGGAGGGTTGCACACCGGGGAGCTGTTTTTT.